The 21 T cell receptor beta chains given below trace back to one sample, sequenced in a study of shared clonotypes between healthy human individuals. TCRdb's table, derived via immunoSEQ multiplex PCR, lists solely in-frame clones and lacks some. The sample includes 2 million to 3 million clones, over 85% of them seen just once. Sequenced: naive CD4+ T cells from PBMCs. Subset: CD45RA+ positively selected. The receptors originated from a man younger than 35 in good health. Some clones in this sample may be carry-over from other donors' samples.

The rearrangement uses TRBV4-1 and TRBJ2-1, with 15 bases fitting TRBD2. Germline-derived CDR1 and CDR2 are MGHRA and YSYEKL. CDR3 length: 18 residues. V lost 4 bases to trimming and J lost 6 bases; unmatched junction nucleotides: 10. Here the CDR3 reads CASSRTGLAGGWGNEQFF. CDR3 sequence (DNA): TGCGCCAGCAGCCGAACCGGACTAGCGGGAGGGTGGGGCAATGAGCAGTTCTTC.

This chain connects TRBV6-5 to TRBJ1-3, with a weak D call TRBD1 (5 bases). The germline V gene encodes CDR1 MNHEY and CDR2 SVGAGI. The ends were cut back, 2 bases at V and 2 bases at J, with 10 bases in the middle. This CDR3 contains 15 residues. The CDR3 spells CASSYAARAGNTIYF. The CDR3 coding sequence is TGTGCCAGCAGTTACGCGGCCAGGGCTGGAAACACCATATATTTT.

The J gene is TRBJ2-2, the V gene TRBV4-3; D perhaps matches TRBD1 (5 bases). The V end lost 4 bases, the J end lost 11 bases, and 11 bases lay between the germline ends. This CDR3 is built from 12 residues. Germline loops: CDR1 LGHNA, CDR2 YSLEER. This chain's CDR3 is CASSLRQGELFF. The CDR3 nucleotides are TGCGCCAGCAGCCTCAGGCAGGGAGAGCTGTTTTTT.

For this clone: This same CDR3 is encoded by further DNA sequences in the sample. The chain uses TRBV5-1 and TRBJ2-7; D is possibly TRBD1 or TRBD2 (5 bases each). Between the trimmed V and J ends, which lost 0 bases and 2 bases, there was a span of 9 bases. Germline loops: CDR1 SGHRS, CDR2 YFSETQ. The CDR3 spans 14 residues. The CDR3 reads CASSLDGGAYEQYF. CDR3 coding DNA: TGCGCCAGCAGCTTGGATGGGGGAGCCTACGAGCAGTACTTC.

This clone was counted a few times. V and J are TRBV7-9 and TRBJ1-4, with 7 bases fitting TRBD1. Germline-derived CDR1 and CDR2 are SEHNR and FQNEAQ (reference sequence). The V segment lost 4 bases and the J segment 1 base; nucleotides outside the gene matches: 6. CDR3 length equals 16 residues. The DNA of the CDR3 is TGTGCCAGCAGCTCCGCGAACAGGGGAACTAATGAAAAACTGTTTTTT. The encoded protein is CASSSANRGTNEKLFF.

V gene TRBV30 combines with J gene TRBJ2-5; D is perhaps TRBD2 (6 bases). V lost 2 bases, J lost 5 bases, and 12 bases lay in between. The CDR3 has 13 amino acids. CDR1 and CDR2 (germline): GTSNPN, SVGIG (reference sequence). The CDR3 nucleotides are TGTGCCTGGAGTTTTAGACTAGGGGAGACCCAGTACTTC. The encoded protein is CAWSFRLGETQYF.

The V call is TRBV10-1, the J call TRBJ2-7, with a weak D call TRBD2 (6 bases). CDR3 length: 13 amino acids. Germline values: CDR1 WNHNN, CDR2 SYGVQD (reference sequence). The V gene lost 2 bases and the J gene lost 5 bases, with 10 bases spanning the gap. The CDR3 DNA follows: TGCGCCAGCAGTGAGGTCCGGGGGAACGAGCAGTACTTC. It yields the protein CASSEVRGNEQYF.

The chain combines TRBV2 with TRBJ2-6; no firm D call. Germline V lookup: CDR1 SNHLY, CDR2 FYNNEI. V lost 9 bases, J lost 0 bases, and 21 bases lay in between. The CDR3 is 18 amino acids. Written as DNA, the CDR3 is TGTGCCAGTACCTCTCGTGAGGACGTCTCCTCTGGGGCCAACGTCCTGACTTTC. Translation: CASTSREDVSSGANVLTF.

Turning to this clone: This CDR3 is also generated by other DNA sequences in the sample. CDR3 protein: CASSFNTDTQYF. CDR3 in DNA: TGCGCCAGCAGCTTTAATACAGATACGCAGTATTTT. This chain connects TRBV5-1 to TRBJ2-3; no firm D call. The CDR3 has 12 residues. Germline V gives CDR1 SGHRS, CDR2 YFSETQ. Trimming removed 2 bases from V and 3 bases from J, with 4 bases in between.

V and J are TRBV6-5 and TRBJ2-7; unclear D gene. The V gene's germline CDR1 is MNHEY and CDR2 SVGAGI. V shed 0 bases and J shed 6 bases, with 9 bases lying between them. CDR3 length: 13 residues. The CDR3 bases are TGTGCCAGCAGTTACTCGATAGTTGGCGAGCAGTACTTC. The encoded protein is CASSYSIVGEQYF.

V is TRBV15 and J is TRBJ2-7; the D gene is possibly TRBD2 (5 bases). The CDR3 length is 11 residues. V was cut by 6 bases and J by 7 bases, with 10 bases left in between. CDR1 is LNHNV and CDR2 is YYDKDF in the germline V gene (reference sequence). The CDR3 loop is CATSTRGEQYF. The CDR3 DNA reads TGTGCCACCAGTACTCGAGGGGAGCAGTACTTC.

This chain joins TRBV28 and TRBJ1-1, with a weak D call TRBD1 (5 bases). V lost 6 bases and J 8 bases, leaving 16 bases between the germline ends. Germline CDR1 reads MDHEN; CDR2 reads SYDVKM. This CDR3 has 13 amino acids. CDR3 DNA: TGTGCCAGCAGCGTCAGGGTTATTCCCGAAGCTTTCTTT. Its protein is CASSVRVIPEAFF.

This sequence joins TRBV27 and TRBJ2-7; 10 bases align to TRBD1. Germline V gives CDR1 MNHEY, CDR2 SMNVEV (reference sequence). The CDR3 loop spans 16 amino acids. The trim removed 6 bases at V and 5 bases at J, leaving 13 bases unmatched. CDR3 nucleotides: TGTGCCAGCAGCTGGCCGGGACAGGGGCTCCCAGACGAGCAGTACTTC. Its translation: CASSWPGQGLPDEQYF.

This chain's CDR3 is CASSLSPDRSPTGAFF. The CDR3 nucleotides are TGCGCCAGCAGCCTCTCCCCTGACAGGTCCCCGACTGGGGCTTTCTTT. The rearrangement joins TRBV5-1 to TRBJ1-1; perhaps TRBD1 as D (6 bases). The CDR3 has 16 amino acids. Between the trimmed V and J ends, which lost 4 bases and 11 bases, there was a span of 27 bases. Germline-derived CDR1 and CDR2 are SGHRS and YFSETQ.

The chain employs TRBV6-6 and TRBJ2-7, with 10 bases identical to TRBD2. With V trimmed by 8 bases and J by 2 bases, 6 bases remained unmatched. The germline CDR1 and CDR2 sequences are MNHNY and SVGAGI (reference sequence). The CDR3 contains 14 residues. CDR3 sequence reads: CASLSSGRAYEQYF. Written as DNA, the CDR3 is TGTGCCAGCTTATCAAGCGGGAGGGCCTACGAGCAGTACTTC.

The V call is TRBV5-1, the J call TRBJ1-3; D gene ambiguous. The CDR3 loop spans 16 amino acids. Trimming took off 1 base at V and 0 bases at J, with 11 bases between the two ends. Per the germline V gene, CDR1 is SGHRS and CDR2 is YFSETQ. In DNA form, the CDR3 reads TGCGCCAGCAGCTTGCTCTCCGGTAACTCTGGAAACACCATATATTTT. Its protein is CASSLLSGNSGNTIYF.

This chain links TRBV5-1 with TRBJ2-1; D may match TRBD1 or TRBD2 (6 bases each). CDR3 length equals 14 residues. Germline V CDR1 and CDR2: SGHRS, YFSETQ. Trimming left V 0 bases short and J 14 bases short, with 18 bases between. Here the CDR3 DNA reads TGCGCCAGCAGCTTGGAATTTATAGGGGGGTTTAAGTTCTTC. Protein product: CASSLEFIGGFKFF.

J is TRBJ1-5 and V is TRBV2; D possibly corresponds to TRBD1 (5 bases). The V gene's germline CDR1 is SNHLY and CDR2 FYNNEI. V dropped 6 bases and J dropped 4 bases, with 7 bases sitting between them. This CDR3 is built from 12 residues. Here the CDR3 reads CASSAGNQPQHF. CDR3 coding DNA: TGTGCCAGCAGCGCAGGGAATCAGCCCCAGCATTTT.

This clone was counted only a few times. The rearrangement joins TRBV5-1 to TRBJ1-3, with 8 bases lining up with TRBD1. Germline V gives CDR1 SGHRS, CDR2 YFSETQ. Trimming took 4 bases from V and 6 from J; bases not matched to a gene: 9. CDR3 length: 15 amino acids. The CDR3 loop is CASSPGQAIPNTIYF. DNA for the CDR3: TGCGCCAGCAGCCCGGGACAGGCTATACCAAACACCATATATTTT.

The chain combines TRBV19 with TRBJ2-6, with 10 bases that match TRBD1. CDR3 length equals 17 residues. The germline gives CDR1 LNHDA, CDR2 SQIVND (reference sequence). V shed 6 bases, J shed 0 bases, and the junction held 5 bases outside the gene matches. DNA of the CDR3: TGTGCCAGTAGACCGGGACAGGGGCTCTCTGGGGCCAACGTCCTGACTTTC. It specifies CASRPGQGLSGANVLTF. The entire variable domain, with the rest obtained from reference TRBV19 and TRBJ2-6, is as follows: DGGITQSPKYLFRKEGQNVTLSCEQNLNHDAMYWYRQDPGQGLRLIYYSQIVNDFQKGDIAEGYSVSREKKESFPLTVTSAQKNPTAFYLCASRPGQGLSGANVLTFGAGSRLTVL.

Points on this clone: The sample contains more than one DNA sequence encoding this CDR3. This chain uses TRBV18 with TRBJ2-7; maybe TRBD2 (5 bases). V was shortened by 3 bases and J by 0 bases, with 9 bases between the two germline ends. CDR3 length: 14 amino acids. Germline-derived CDR1 and CDR2 are KGHSH and LQKENI. The CDR3 DNA reads as TGTGCCAGCTCACCCGGACTGTCCTCCTACGAGCAGTACTTC. Protein sequence: CASSPGLSSYEQYF. The full variable domain, with the rest looked up from reference TRBV18 and TRBJ2-7, is NAGVMQNPRHLVRRRGQEARLRCSPMKGHSHVYWYRQLPEEGLKFMVYLQKENIIDESGMPKERFSAEFPKEGPSILRIQQVVRGDSAAYFCASSPGLSSYEQYFGPGTRLTVT.